This T cell receptor (beta chain) was documented in a study of PD-1 and CTLA-4 blockade in melanoma (dated by TCRdb to the early 2020s). Looking at the study overall: In patients with melanoma, the study measured the effects of PD-1 blockade versus CTLA-4 blockade on the melanoma-reactive CD8 T cell response.

As concerns this clone: Its binding antigen is unknown. No much larger clone exists at a distance of one base, and base qualities are not known.

The library relied on the immunoSEQ multiplex PCR assay. TCRdb stores this immuneACCESS table with in-frame sequences only. Part of the clones is absent; in the studies checked, under half of the shortfall reflects unresolved V genes, and no reason is known for the rest. This sample holds about 16,000 clones; less than 85% were observed only once. The biggest ten clones account for roughly 14% of the sample. Sample: CD8+ T cells from peripheral blood, taken from a patient given anti-PD-1 treatment. This clonotype was obtained from a human donor with melanoma.

CDR3 reads: CASSLFSYNEQFF. The DNA is as follows: TGTGCCAGCAGTTTGTTTTCCTACAATGAGCAGTTCTTC. The chain employs TRBV27 and TRBJ2-1, with no confidently assigned D gene. The trim is 3 bases for V and 1 base for J, with a gap of 4 bases between the germline ends. Including the terminal cysteine and phenylalanine, the CDR3 comprises 13 residues. CDR3 DNA only is kept here, 39 bases in frame from base 1. The germline V gene (reference sequence) provides CDR1 MNHEY and CDR2 SMNVEV.